Described below is a single T cell receptor beta chain sequence and its context. Looked up from germline, CDR1 is SGDLS and CDR2 is YYNGEE. Trimming left V 0 bases short and J 4 bases short, with 5 bases between. The CDR3 covers 13 residues. These data come from a study of PD-L1 blockade in urothelial cancer. Background on the study: Twenty-five of 29 patients were males with bladder-origin urothelial cancer. Prior exposure to chemotherapy in patients amounted to 0 to 3 regimens received. Blood was tested 3 weeks (second dose) and 6 weeks into treatment.

The time point denotes: pretreatment peripheral blood. Profiling relied on immunoSEQ multiplex PCR, and the TCRdb table lists in-frame clones only, not all of them. The sample contains tens of thousands of clones, roughly 80% of which appear only once. The sequence derives from a man aged 50 to 60 with urothelial cancer. The chain is built from TRBV9 and TRBJ1-3, with D uncertain. Specimen: PBMCs, collected around atezolizumab (anti-PD-L1) treatment. CDR3 protein: CASSVALGNTIYF. For the CDR3, the DNA is TGTGCCAGCAGCGTAGCCCTCGGAAACACCATATATTTT.